The 21 T cell receptor beta chains in this list originate from one sample, sequenced in a study of blood T cell repertoires in COVID-19. This table comes from immunoSEQ multiplex PCR, and its TCRdb copy is limited to in-frame clones, with some not included. The sample yields about 150,000 clones, 86% seen once. The sample consisted of peripheral blood. These receptors all stem from a man in his fifties or sixties with active or convalescent COVID-19.

V usage is TRBV6-2 or TRBV6-3 and J usage is TRBJ1-5; tentative D call: TRBD1 (6 bases). Germline loops: CDR1 MNHEY, CDR2 SVGEGT. The CDR3 consists of 16 residues. Trimming took 1 base from V and 3 from J, leaving 13 bases between them. The CDR3 reads CASSYLGGATNQPQHF. The CDR3 DNA reads as TGTGCCAGCAGTTACTTAGGGGGAGCGACCAATCAGCCCCAGCATTTT.

The genes are TRBV6-5 and TRBJ2-4; 9 bases are shared with TRBD1. The germline CDR1 and CDR2 sequences are MNHEY and SVGAGI. The CDR3 consists of 13 residues. The J segment lost 8 bases and the V segment lost 6 bases, leaving 5 bases of the junction unmatched. This chain's CDR3 is CASRGRQGDIQYF. Written as DNA, the CDR3 is TGTGCCAGCAGAGGAAGACAGGGGGACATTCAGTACTTC.

V and J are TRBV9 and TRBJ2-7; 7 nucleotides agree with TRBD2. The CDR3 is 15 amino acids. J gave up 3 bases and V 4 bases, and 10 bases lay outside the gene matches. Germline CDR1 reads SGDLS; CDR2 reads YYNGEE. The chain's CDR3 is CASSNYASGIYEQYF. CDR3 nucleotides: TGTGCCAGCAGCAATTACGCTAGCGGAATCTACGAGCAGTACTTC.

J is TRBJ1-2 and V is TRBV29-1, with D unresolved. Trimming removed 4 bases from V and 6 bases from J, with 12 bases in between. The CDR3 is 12 residues long. Germline lookup yields CDR1 SQVTM and CDR2 ANQGSEA. Written as DNA, the CDR3 is TGCAGCGTTGGGGAGGGAGTCAATGGCTACACCTTC. The encoded protein is CSVGEGVNGYTF. Looking up the rest from reference TRBV29-1 and TRBJ1-2 gives the full variable domain: SAVISQKPSRDICQRGTSLTIQCQVDSQVTMMFWYRQQPGQSLTLIATANQGSEATYESGFVIDKFPISRPNLTFSTLTVSNMSPEDSSIYLCSVGEGVNGYTFGSGTRLTVV.

The gene calls are TRBV27 and TRBJ1-1; unclear D gene. V was cut by 6 bases and J by 0 bases, with 8 bases left in between. CDR3 length: 13 amino acids. Germline-derived CDR1 and CDR2 are MNHEY and SMNVEV (reference sequence). This CDR3 reads CASRGSMNTEAFF. CDR3 nucleotide sequence: TGTGCCAGCAGGGGCTCAATGAACACTGAAGCTTTCTTT.

The chain has TRBV19 and TRBJ1-6, with TRBD1 matching over 8 bases. The CDR3 spans 14 residues. Trimming removed 1 base from V and 8 bases from J; junction bases left unmatched: 1. Per the germline V gene, CDR1 is LNHDA and CDR2 is SQIVND (reference sequence). DNA for the CDR3: TGTGCCAGTAGTATAGGACAGGGGTATTCACCCCTCCACTTT. Translating it yields CASSIGQGYSPLHF.

This rearrangement joins TRBV11-2 to TRBJ2-1; 8 positions agree with TRBD1. The germline gives CDR1 SGHAT, CDR2 FQNNGV. The CDR3 spans 15 residues. V was pared by 0 bases and J by 4 bases, with 2 bases of the junction left unmatched. CDR3 DNA sequence: TGTGCCAGCAGCTTAGACACAGGGGGATACAATGAGCAGTTCTTC. Protein product: CASSLDTGGYNEQFF.

The chain couples TRBV3-1 (or the pseudogene TRBV3-2) to TRBJ2-4, with 14 bases aligning to TRBD2. The CDR3 runs 19 residues. CDR1 and CDR2 from the germline V gene are LGHDT and YNNKEL (reference sequence). V trimming: 1 base; J trimming: 2 bases; junction bases outside the gene matches: 7. CDR3 in amino acids: CASSQGSGTSGSPKNIQYF. The CDR3 DNA follows: TGTGCCAGCAGCCAAGGTTCTGGGACTAGCGGGAGCCCCAAAAACATTCAGTACTTC.

The rearrangement uses TRBV12-3 or TRBV12-4 and TRBJ1-2, with 8 bases fitting TRBD1. The V and J ends lost 7 bases and 7 bases, in that order; junction bases with no gene match: 5. The CDR3 extends over 12 amino acids. CDR3 amino acids: CASIVQGAGYTF. DNA of the CDR3: TGTGCCAGCATCGTCCAGGGGGCTGGCTACACCTTC.

The V call is TRBV6-2 or TRBV6-3, the J call TRBJ2-1, with TRBD2 identical over 12 bases. Per germline, CDR1 MNHEY and CDR2 SVGEGT. CDR3 size: 14 residues. V was clipped by 5 bases and J by 9 bases; unmatched bases: 5. This CDR3 is CASSQGLAGAEQFF. The CDR3 region has the DNA TGTGCCAGCAGTCAGGGACTAGCGGGCGCTGAGCAGTTCTTC.

The gene calls are TRBV6-5 and TRBJ1-2; 11 bases map to TRBD1. Germline V gene sequence: CDR1 MNHEY, CDR2 SVGAGI. The ends lost 7 bases at V and 8 bases at J; junction bases unmatched: 9. The CDR3 is 14 amino acids. The CDR3 here is CASIEDRGRAGYTF. The CDR3 region has the DNA TGTGCCAGCATCGAGGACAGGGGGCGAGCGGGCTACACCTTC.

This clone was seen a few times. The chain links TRBV6-5 to TRBJ1-2; TRBD1 agrees at 8 bases. The V and J ends lost 5 bases and 8 bases, in that order; junction bases with no gene match: 10. CDR1 is MNHEY, CDR2 SVGAGI, per germline. There are 14 residues in the CDR3. CDR3 region: CASSLGQGSSGYTF. The CDR3 DNA sequence: TGTGCCAGCAGTCTTGGACAGGGAAGTTCGGGCTACACCTTC.

This clone was recorded only once. The chain links TRBV6-2 or TRBV6-3 to TRBJ1-5, with no clear D. Germline CDR1 is MNHEY and CDR2 is SVGEGT. V lost 4 bases, J lost 2 bases, and 6 bases lay in between. CDR3 size: 13 residues. The CDR3 nucleotides read TGTGCCAGCAGTTCCGGGGGCAATCAGCCCCAGCATTTT. Translating gives CASSSGGNQPQHF.

This clone was seen once. The chain is built from TRBV18 and TRBJ2-1, with D possibly TRBD1 on 6 matching bases. The ends were cut back, 4 bases at V and 3 bases at J, with 13 bases in the middle. The CDR3 runs to 15 residues. The V gene's germline CDR1 is KGHSH and CDR2 LQKENI. This CDR3 reads CASSRPDRIYNEQFF. The DNA for the CDR3 is TGTGCCAGCTCACGCCCGGACAGAATCTACAATGAGCAGTTCTTC.

The chain has TRBV30 and TRBJ2-5; TRBD2 aligns across 12 bases. The CDR3 runs to 15 residues. J gave up 4 bases and V 4 bases, and 7 bases lay outside the gene matches. Germline V gene data show CDR1 as GTSNPN and CDR2 as SVGIG (reference sequence). CDR3 residues: CAWTPLAGGRETQYF. As DNA, the CDR3 is TGTGCCTGGACCCCTCTAGCGGGAGGGCGAGAGACCCAGTACTTC.

The rearrangement joins TRBV28 to TRBJ1-1; perhaps TRBD1 as D (6 bases). Trimming pared 3 bases from V and 1 base from J, leaving 9 bases between. Germline V gene sequence: CDR1 MDHEN, CDR2 SYDVKM. The CDR3 length is 14 residues. CDR3 region: CASSLLGANTEAFF. CDR3 sequence (DNA): TGTGCCAGCAGTTTGTTGGGGGCGAACACTGAAGCTTTCTTT.

The J gene is TRBJ2-7, the V gene TRBV2, with 8 positions matching TRBD1. The CDR3 runs 12 residues. Germline trimming cut 11 bases from V and 0 bases from J; bases unmatched to any gene: 3. The germline V gene encodes CDR1 SNHLY and CDR2 FYNNEI. CDR3 region: CAGGQVSYEQYF. CDR3 bases: TGTGCCGGGGGACAGGTCTCCTACGAGCAGTACTTC.

The V gene is TRBV9, the J gene TRBJ1-2; D is uncertain. The CDR3 length is 12 residues. From germline, CDR1 is SGDLS and CDR2 YYNGEE. Trimming left V 4 bases short and J 6 bases short, with 10 bases between. The CDR3 region has the DNA TGTGCCAGCAGCCTCACCACAGATGGCTACACCTTC. Amino acids: CASSLTTDGYTF.

V and J are TRBV6-4 and TRBJ2-7; TRBD2 agrees at 14 bases. V trimming: 9 bases; J trimming: 3 bases; junction bases outside the gene matches: 13. Germline values: CDR1 MRHNA, CDR2 SNTAGT. This CDR3 has 17 amino acids. The CDR3 loop reads CASVGPTSGRGFYEQYF. CDR3 DNA: TGTGCCAGTGTAGGTCCGACTAGCGGGAGGGGTTTCTACGAGCAGTACTTC.

V is TRBV12-5 and J is TRBJ1-1; no clear D. The CDR3 is 12 residues long. Looked up from germline, CDR1 is LGHNT and CDR2 is FRNRAP. Trimming cost V 1 base and J 10 bases, with 10 bases left between them. This CDR3 reads CASGLDARGAFF. As DNA, the CDR3 is TGTGCTAGTGGTTTGGACGCGCGGGGAGCTTTCTTT.

The gene calls are TRBV19 and TRBJ1-3, with 10 nucleotides matching TRBD1. Germline V gene lookup returns CDR1 LNHDA and CDR2 SQIVND (reference sequence). The V segment lost 7 bases and the J segment 3 bases; nucleotides outside the gene matches: 6. CDR3 length: 15 residues. The CDR3 here is CASTPTGGSGNTIYF. CDR3 in DNA: TGTGCCAGTACCCCGACAGGGGGCAGTGGAAACACCATATATTTT.